A selection of T cell receptor beta chains follows, all from one sample in a study of cytotoxic CD8 clonotypes in ibrutinib-treated CLL. The method was immunoSEQ multiplex PCR; TCRdb's version includes in-frame clones alone and lacks a portion of them. The sample comprises 250,000 to 350,000 clones, around 69% of which are singletons, and around 5.3% rests with the top ten. The material was PBMCs, obtained at disease progression, from a patient treated with ibrutinib. The receptors were gathered from a human donor with chronic lymphocytic leukemia. The CDR3 runs from the conserved cysteine through the conserved F or W. Each record gives: CDR3 protein, CDR3 DNA, J gene, clone size, D gene, V gene. D genes are given only for firm matches. Where a row states a size, it is once, few, many or the class of an expanded clone; other rows omit it.

cdr3_aa: CASSLVTLNYGYTF
cdr3_nt: TGTGCCAGCAGCTTGGTAACGCTAAACTATGGCTACACCTTC
j_call: TRBJ1-2
clone_size: -
d_call: -
v_call: TRBV5-6

cdr3_aa: CASSHTPSGGALTDTQYF
cdr3_nt: TGTGCCAGCAGTCATACCCCTAGCGGGGGGGCTTTGACAGATACGCAGTATTTT
j_call: TRBJ2-3
clone_size: -
d_call: TRBD2
v_call: TRBV14

cdr3_aa: CASSLGLAGTYEQYF
cdr3_nt: TGTGCCAGCAGCTTGGGTCTAGCTGGAACCTACGAGCAGTACTTC
j_call: TRBJ2-7
clone_size: -
d_call: -
v_call: TRBV5-4

cdr3_aa: CASSVIDSGANVLTF
cdr3_nt: TGTGCCAGCTCAGTCATTGACTCTGGGGCCAACGTCCTGACTTTC
j_call: TRBJ2-6
clone_size: few
d_call: -
v_call: TRBV18

cdr3_aa: CASSTPSAGELFF
cdr3_nt: TGTGCCAGCAGCACTCCCTCGGCCGGGGAGCTGTTTTTT
j_call: TRBJ2-2
clone_size: -
d_call: -
v_call: TRBV11-2

cdr3_aa: CASSPTGGTEAFF
cdr3_nt: TGTGCCAGCAGCCCCACAGGGGGCACTGAAGCTTTCTTT
j_call: TRBJ1-1
clone_size: few
d_call: TRBD1
v_call: TRBV7-3

cdr3_aa: CASSFTQGFQETQYF
cdr3_nt: TGTGCCAGCAGCTTCACACAGGGGTTCCAAGAGACCCAGTACTTC
j_call: TRBJ2-5
clone_size: -
d_call: TRBD1
v_call: TRBV7-6

cdr3_aa: CASSLRSGTQAYEQYF
cdr3_nt: TGTGCCAGCAGCTTACGGTCAGGGACACAGGCCTACGAGCAGTACTTC
j_call: TRBJ2-7
clone_size: few
d_call: -
v_call: TRBV7-9

cdr3_aa: CASSLGALAGETQYF
cdr3_nt: TGTGCCAGCAGCTTAGGAGCACTAGCGGGAGAGACCCAGTACTTC
j_call: TRBJ2-5
clone_size: -
d_call: TRBD2
v_call: TRBV7-9

cdr3_aa: CASSHGQGRSGANVLTF
cdr3_nt: TGTGCCAGCAGCCACGGACAGGGCCGTTCGGGGGCCAACGTCCTGACTTTC
j_call: TRBJ2-6
clone_size: -
d_call: TRBD1
v_call: TRBV5-4

cdr3_aa: CASSVTDRGETQYF
cdr3_nt: TGTGCCAGCAGCGTAACCGACAGGGGTGAGACCCAGTACTTC
j_call: TRBJ2-5
clone_size: -
d_call: TRBD1
v_call: TRBV13

cdr3_aa: CAAYPQPVPDGYTF
cdr3_nt: TGTGCCGCATACCCCCAACCCGTCCCAGATGGCTACACCTTC
j_call: TRBJ1-2
clone_size: -
d_call: -
v_call: TRBV6-5

cdr3_aa: CSATDSNGYTF
cdr3_nt: TGCAGTGCCACCGACAGCAATGGCTACACCTTC
j_call: TRBJ1-2
clone_size: once
d_call: -
v_call: TRBV20-1

cdr3_aa: CASSPQGRADTQYF
cdr3_nt: TGTGCCAGCAGCCCCCAGGGGAGGGCAGATACGCAGTATTTT
j_call: TRBJ2-3
clone_size: -
d_call: -
v_call: TRBV5-5

cdr3_aa: CASSRAPGGTDTQYF
cdr3_nt: TGTGCCAGCTCACGAGCCCCAGGTGGCACAGATACGCAGTATTTT
j_call: TRBJ2-3
clone_size: once
d_call: -
v_call: TRBV18

cdr3_aa: CSVEGGFTYGYTF
cdr3_nt: TGCAGCGTTGAGGGGGGGTTCACCTATGGCTACACCTTC
j_call: TRBJ1-2
clone_size: few
d_call: -
v_call: TRBV29-1

cdr3_aa: CASSLQTGSTGELFF
cdr3_nt: TGTGCCAGCAGCCTCCAAACAGGGAGCACCGGGGAGCTGTTTTTT
j_call: TRBJ2-2
clone_size: -
d_call: -
v_call: TRBV7-2

cdr3_aa: CSVEEAPANEKLFF
cdr3_nt: TGCAGCGTTGAAGAGGCACCGGCTAATGAAAAACTGTTTTTT
j_call: TRBJ1-4
clone_size: -
d_call: -
v_call: TRBV29-1

cdr3_aa: CASSLGRDGYTF
cdr3_nt: TGTGCCAGCAGCTTGGGTAGGGATGGCTACACCTTC
j_call: TRBJ1-2
clone_size: -
d_call: -
v_call: TRBV5-6

cdr3_aa: CASSLVGHQVYEQYF
cdr3_nt: TGCGCCAGCAGCTTGGTGGGACACCAAGTCTACGAGCAGTACTTC
j_call: TRBJ2-7
clone_size: -
d_call: -
v_call: TRBV5-1

cdr3_aa: CASSLVAGAGYTF
cdr3_nt: TGTGCCAGCAGTTTAGTCGCGGGGGCAGGCTACACCTTC
j_call: TRBJ1-2
clone_size: -
d_call: -
v_call: TRBV27

cdr3_aa: CASSYPGTGDYEQYF
cdr3_nt: TGTGCCAGCAGTTACCCCGGGACAGGGGACTACGAGCAGTACTTC
j_call: TRBJ2-7
clone_size: few
d_call: TRBD1
v_call: TRBV2

cdr3_aa: CASSFGQDYEQYF
cdr3_nt: TGTGCCAGCAGTTTCGGGCAGGACTACGAGCAGTACTTC
j_call: TRBJ2-7
clone_size: -
d_call: -
v_call: TRBV27

cdr3_aa: CSAAPDSINEQFF
cdr3_nt: TGCAGCGCCGCACCTGACTCCATCAATGAGCAGTTCTTC
j_call: TRBJ2-1
clone_size: -
d_call: -
v_call: TRBV29-1

cdr3_aa: CASSPTDRGTYEQYF
cdr3_nt: TGTGCCAGCAGCCCAACCGACAGGGGAACCTACGAGCAGTACTTC
j_call: TRBJ2-7
clone_size: -
d_call: TRBD1
v_call: TRBV28

cdr3_aa: CASSRTGDLNQPQHF
cdr3_nt: TGTGCCAGCAGTAGGACAGGAGATCTCAATCAGCCCCAGCATTTT
j_call: TRBJ1-5
clone_size: -
d_call: TRBD1
v_call: TRBV6-1

cdr3_aa: CSVSPMRGGDTQYF
cdr3_nt: TGCAGCGTGTCCCCCATGAGAGGCGGAGATACGCAGTATTTT
j_call: TRBJ2-3
clone_size: -
d_call: -
v_call: TRBV29-1

cdr3_aa: CASSLSLRGLLGYGYTF
cdr3_nt: TGTGCCAGCAGTTTATCACTCAGGGGGCTCCTGGGCTATGGCTACACCTTC
j_call: TRBJ1-2
clone_size: -
d_call: TRBD1
v_call: TRBV27

cdr3_aa: CASSLEGAGGYTF
cdr3_nt: TGTGCCAGCAGCTTAGAGGGGGCTGGCGGCTACACCTTC
j_call: TRBJ1-2
clone_size: few
d_call: TRBD1
v_call: TRBV7-6

cdr3_aa: CASSGRQGRREQYF
cdr3_nt: TGTGCCAGCAGCGGCCGACAGGGGCGCCGCGAGCAGTACTTC
j_call: TRBJ2-7
clone_size: many
d_call: TRBD1
v_call: TRBV9

cdr3_aa: CASSGILSYEQYF
cdr3_nt: TGTGCCAGCAGTGGCATCCTTTCATACGAGCAGTACTTC
j_call: TRBJ2-7
clone_size: -
d_call: -
v_call: TRBV6-1

cdr3_aa: CASSLAFRADRGYEQYF
cdr3_nt: TGTGCCAGCAGCTTAGCTTTTCGGGCGGACAGGGGCTACGAGCAGTACTTC
j_call: TRBJ2-7
clone_size: -
d_call: TRBD1
v_call: TRBV7-9

cdr3_aa: CASSQSRGAGGYTF
cdr3_nt: TGTGCCAGCAGCCAATCGAGGGGGGCTGGTGGCTACACCTTC
j_call: TRBJ1-2
clone_size: few
d_call: -
v_call: TRBV16